This TCR beta chain was profiled in a study of Graves' ophthalmopathy and Graves' hyperthyroidism. General study findings and limits: Blood also held most thyroid clonotypes expanded above 0.001 frequency. Sensitivity of 55% to 71% and specificity of 72% to 80% were achieved by the model that predicted ophthalmopathy progression.

This CDR3 is 13 amino acids long. Trimming removed 3 bases from V and 9 bases from J, with 15 bases in between. Germline values: CDR1 SGHVS, CDR2 FQNEAQ. Aged 18 to 65, hyperthyroidism patients had been newly diagnosed, with under 2 months' duration. Serum thyroxine and TRAb, along with clinical symptoms, thyroid ultrasound and orbital computed tomography, were what diagnosis relied on. RNA transcripts yielded amplified TCR beta CDR3 regions. RT-PCR with HTBI primers came first, then second-round multiplex PCR. TCRdb re-called the multiplex PCR reads through MiXCR, storing one row per CDR3 protein. This table holds 1 million to 1.3 million distinct CDR3 sequences, about two fifths found once. This clonotype was counted once. Its antigen is unknown.

This chain joins TRBV7-8 and TRBJ2-7; tentative D call: TRBD2 (6 bases). The sequenced sample consisted of peripheral blood or thyroid tissue (not recorded which). The sequence came from an adult man with Graves' hyperthyroidism. CDR3 residues: CASSLGVGSGQYF. The CDR3 region has the DNA TGTGCCAGCAGCTTGGGGGTGGGTAGCGGGCAGTACTTC.